The 21 T cell receptor beta chains below come from one sample, sequenced in a study of shared clonotypes between healthy human individuals. Sequencing was performed with immunoSEQ multiplex PCR; in TCRdb, only in-frame clones are kept and a portion is missing. The data show almost 700,000 clones, with under 95% seen just once and about 24% held by the top ten. CD8 cells classed as naive were CD45RO-negative and positively selected for CCR7, excluding terminally differentiated effector memory CD45RA+ cells. Sequenced input: naive CD8+ T cells sorted from blood. All receptors come from a man aged 25 to 45 in good health.

CDR3 sequence: CASSPRQAVQETQYF. The CDR3 nucleotides are TGTGCCAGCAGCCCGCGACAGGCGGTTCAAGAGACCCAGTACTTC. The V call is TRBV6-5, the J call TRBJ2-5; D possibly corresponds to TRBD1 (6 bases). V was pared by 6 bases and J by 2 bases, with 16 bases between. This CDR3 is 15 amino acids long. CDR1 and CDR2 from the germline V gene are MNHEY and SVGAGI.

This chain joins TRBV4-1 and TRBJ2-7; 8 bases are a match to TRBD2. J lost 2 bases, V lost 0 bases, and 12 bases had no gene match. The CDR3 sequence is 18 residues long. Germline CDR1 and CDR2: MGHRA and YSYEKL. CDR3 sequence (DNA): TGCGCCAGCAGCCAAGAGGCGTTAGCGGGAAGCTCGACCTACGAGCAGTACTTC. The encoded protein is CASSQEALAGSSTYEQYF.

This clone came up a few times. The same CDR3 can be traced to other DNA sequences in this sample. V is TRBV27 and J is TRBJ2-7, with D perhaps TRBD2 (5 bases). Per germline, CDR1 MNHEY and CDR2 SMNVEV (reference sequence). The CDR3 has 12 residues. Trimming shortened V by 4 bases and J by 4 bases, and 8 bases separated the two germline ends. CDR3 DNA sequence: TGTGCCAGCAGTTCCTCGGGGTACGAGCAGTACTTC. It codes for CASSSSGYEQYF.

This chain links TRBV5-5 with TRBJ2-7; D might be TRBD2 (6 bases). In germline, CDR1 is SGHKS, CDR2 YYEKEE (reference sequence). This CDR3 has 15 residues. Trimming left V 4 bases short and J 3 bases short, with 17 bases between. The CDR3 region is CASSPYSLANYEQYF. The CDR3 DNA reads as TGTGCCAGCAGCCCTTATTCACTAGCCAACTACGAGCAGTACTTC.

This sequence joins TRBV27 and TRBJ2-7; D assignment may be TRBD1 or TRBD2 (5 bases each). Germline values: CDR1 MNHEY, CDR2 SMNVEV (reference sequence). CDR3 length: 14 amino acids. The V gene lost 5 bases and the J gene lost 2 bases, with 13 bases spanning the gap. The CDR3 loop is CASSTRDAAYEQYF. The CDR3 DNA is TGTGCCAGCAGTACCCGGGACGCGGCCTACGAGCAGTACTTC.

The rearrangement links TRBV27 to TRBJ2-2; D not certain. The V end lost 5 bases, the J end lost 0 bases, and 7 bases lay between the germline ends. The CDR3 runs 14 residues. Germline loops: CDR1 MNHEY, CDR2 SMNVEV (reference sequence). The CDR3 nucleotides are TGTGCCAGCAGTCCACTATCGAACACCGGGGAGCTGTTTTTT. Protein product: CASSPLSNTGELFF.

The genes are TRBV28 and TRBJ1-2, with unresolved D. This CDR3 is built from 12 residues. Trimming removed 6 bases at V and 8 bases at J, with 13 bases between. Germline V gene sequence: CDR1 MDHEN, CDR2 SYDVKM. CDR3 DNA sequence: TGTGCCAGCAGGCCCCCGGGAGACGGCTACACCTTC. Amino acid sequence: CASRPPGDGYTF.

The chain carries TRBV10-3 and TRBJ2-7; no reliable D call. This CDR3 comprises 14 residues. V was pared by 0 bases and J by 1 base, with 7 bases between. CDR1 is ENHRY, CDR2 SYGVKD, per germline. The CDR3 here is CAISESWGSYEQYF. DNA for the CDR3: TGTGCCATCAGTGAGTCGTGGGGATCCTACGAGCAGTACTTC.

The chain employs TRBV7-2 and TRBJ1-2; 9 positions match TRBD1. Losses at the gene ends were 10 bases for V and 3 bases for J; bases not matched to a gene: 15. The germline V gene encodes CDR1 SGHTA and CDR2 FQGNSA. The length of the CDR3 is 16 residues. CDR3 loop: CATTLGTGRLDYGYTF. As DNA, the CDR3 is TGTGCCACTACGTTAGGGACAGGGCGCCTTGACTATGGCTACACCTTC.

J is TRBJ2-4 and V is TRBV19; 13 bases map to TRBD2. Per the germline V gene, CDR1 is LNHDA and CDR2 is SQIVND (reference sequence). V gave up 6 bases and J gave up 0 bases; unmatched junction bases: 5. CDR3 size: 17 residues. CDR3 sequence reads: CASRLLAGGVAKNIQYF. Here the CDR3 DNA reads TGTGCCAGTAGACTACTAGCGGGAGGGGTAGCCAAAAACATTCAGTACTTC. The full variable domain, rest sourced from reference TRBV19 and TRBJ2-4, is DGGITQSPKYLFRKEGQNVTLSCEQNLNHDAMYWYRQDPGQGLRLIYYSQIVNDFQKGDIAEGYSVSREKKESFPLTVTSAQKNPTAFYLCASRLLAGGVAKNIQYFGAGTRLSVL.

The CDR3 nucleotides are TGTGCCAGCTCACCACCCTTTGGGAGGCCTGACTACGAGCAGTACTTC. Protein product: CASSPPFGRPDYEQYF. This chain connects TRBV18 to TRBJ2-7, with TRBD2 as a possible D gene (6 bases). The CDR3 covers 16 residues. The germline V gene has CDR1 KGHSH and CDR2 LQKENI. The V end lost 0 bases, the J end lost 3 bases, and 15 bases lay between the germline ends. The whole variable domain, filled in from reference TRBV18 and TRBJ2-7, reads NAGVMQNPRHLVRRRGQEARLRCSPMKGHSHVYWYRQLPEEGLKFMVYLQKENIIDESGMPKERFSAEFPKEGPSILRIQQVVRGDSAAYFCASSPPFGRPDYEQYFGPGTRLTVT.

This sequence joins TRBV30 and TRBJ1-2; weak D call: TRBD1 (5 bases). With 4 bases removed from V and 4 bases from J, the gap between germline ends came to 22 bases. Per germline, CDR1 GTSNPN and CDR2 SVGIG (reference sequence). There are 16 residues in the CDR3. The CDR3 DNA is TGTGCCTGGACACCTGGGTTCGCAGGGAGTTTCTATGGCTACACCTTC. Translation gives CAWTPGFAGSFYGYTF.

As to this clone: The germline gene is not matched at one end of the junction; a read error may be the cause. This rearrangement joins TRBV28 to TRBJ2-7; unclear D gene. The CDR3 sequence is 14 residues long. Germline CDR1 MDHEN, CDR2 SYDVKM. The DNA of the CDR3 is TGTGCCAGCAGTTCCTCAAGGGCCTCCCACGAGCAGTACTTC. Translation: CASSSSRASHEQYF.

The chain recombines TRBV6-1 with TRBJ1-2; 8 bases map to TRBD1. V trimming: 3 bases; J trimming: 7 bases; junction bases outside the gene matches: 19. The CDR3 runs 18 residues. CDR1 is MNHNS, CDR2 SASEGT, per germline. The CDR3 protein is CASSDWTHPGQEESGYTF. The CDR3 region has the DNA TGTGCCAGCAGTGACTGGACTCACCCGGGACAGGAAGAAAGTGGCTACACCTTC.

The chain joins TRBV14 to TRBJ2-2; D gene uncertain. The length of the CDR3 is 17 residues. V lost 1 base to trimming and J lost 3 bases, with 15 bases between them. Germline V gene data show CDR1 as SGHDN and CDR2 as FVKESK. The CDR3 nucleotides are TGTGCCAGCAGCCAAGGGTTGGCCCGAAAGGACACCGGGGAGCTGTTTTTT. Protein: CASSQGLARKDTGELFF.

The genes are TRBV7-3 and TRBJ2-1; 12 bases are shared with TRBD2. Germline CDR1 reads SGHTA; CDR2 reads FQGTGA. The CDR3 has 15 residues. V gave up 4 bases and J gave up 7 bases; unmatched junction bases: 5. The CDR3 region is CASSSGLAGFNEQFF. The CDR3 DNA reads as TGTGCCAGCAGCTCCGGACTAGCGGGGTTTAATGAGCAGTTCTTC.

The rearrangement links TRBV19 to TRBJ2-1; possible D gene TRBD2, 6 bases. V was cut by 8 bases and J by 5 bases, with 13 bases left in between. The CDR3 runs to 13 residues. Per the germline V gene, CDR1 is LNHDA and CDR2 is SQIVND (reference sequence). CDR3 residues: CASSGDWNNEQFF. The CDR3 DNA reads as TGTGCCAGTTCCGGGGACTGGAACAATGAGCAGTTCTTC.

This chain joins TRBV27 and TRBJ1-2; the D gene is possibly TRBD1 (6 bases). The CDR3 sequence is 13 residues long. The V gene's germline CDR1 is MNHEY and CDR2 SMNVEV (reference sequence). Trimming cost V 8 bases and J 5 bases, with 15 bases left between them. This CDR3 is CASAPGTSYGYTF. The CDR3 DNA reads TGTGCCAGCGCGCCCGGGACATCTTATGGCTACACCTTC.

The rearrangement uses TRBV30 and TRBJ2-7; 10 bases line up with TRBD2. Germline values: CDR1 GTSNPN, CDR2 SVGIG (reference sequence). The CDR3 runs to 15 residues. V was clipped by 3 bases and J by 2 bases; unmatched bases: 7. CDR3 DNA: TGTGCCTGGAGGGAGCGGGAGGGCCTTACCTACGAGCAGTACTTC. Translating gives CAWREREGLTYEQYF.

The chain recombines TRBV2 with TRBJ2-1; D gene ambiguous. The V gene's germline CDR1 is SNHLY and CDR2 FYNNEI. This CDR3 is 12 amino acids long. The V and J ends lost 6 bases and 7 bases respectively, with 10 bases between them. The CDR3 here is CASSGDKNEQFF. CDR3 bases: TGTGCCAGCAGCGGAGATAAAAATGAGCAGTTCTTC.

CDR3 protein: CASSETRQGLGYTF. In nucleotides, the CDR3 is TGCGCCAGCAGTGAGACAAGACAGGGACTTGGCTACACCTTC. The chain combines TRBV10-2 with TRBJ1-2; 7 bases align to TRBD1. The V gene's germline CDR1 is WSHSY and CDR2 SAAADI. The ends lost 2 bases at V and 7 bases at J; junction bases unmatched: 7. The CDR3 loop spans 14 amino acids.